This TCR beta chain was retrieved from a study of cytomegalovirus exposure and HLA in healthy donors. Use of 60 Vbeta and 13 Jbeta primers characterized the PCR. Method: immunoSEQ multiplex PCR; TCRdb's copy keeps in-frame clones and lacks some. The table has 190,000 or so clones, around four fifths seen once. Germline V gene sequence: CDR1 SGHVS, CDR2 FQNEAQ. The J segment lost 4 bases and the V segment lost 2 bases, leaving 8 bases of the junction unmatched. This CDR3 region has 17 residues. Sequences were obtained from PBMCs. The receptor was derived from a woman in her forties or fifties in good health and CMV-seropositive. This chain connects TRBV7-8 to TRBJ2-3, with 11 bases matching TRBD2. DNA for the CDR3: TGTGCCAGCAGCTTAAAGTACACTAGCGGGAGCCCAGATACGCAGTATTTT. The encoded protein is CASSLKYTSGSPDTQYF.